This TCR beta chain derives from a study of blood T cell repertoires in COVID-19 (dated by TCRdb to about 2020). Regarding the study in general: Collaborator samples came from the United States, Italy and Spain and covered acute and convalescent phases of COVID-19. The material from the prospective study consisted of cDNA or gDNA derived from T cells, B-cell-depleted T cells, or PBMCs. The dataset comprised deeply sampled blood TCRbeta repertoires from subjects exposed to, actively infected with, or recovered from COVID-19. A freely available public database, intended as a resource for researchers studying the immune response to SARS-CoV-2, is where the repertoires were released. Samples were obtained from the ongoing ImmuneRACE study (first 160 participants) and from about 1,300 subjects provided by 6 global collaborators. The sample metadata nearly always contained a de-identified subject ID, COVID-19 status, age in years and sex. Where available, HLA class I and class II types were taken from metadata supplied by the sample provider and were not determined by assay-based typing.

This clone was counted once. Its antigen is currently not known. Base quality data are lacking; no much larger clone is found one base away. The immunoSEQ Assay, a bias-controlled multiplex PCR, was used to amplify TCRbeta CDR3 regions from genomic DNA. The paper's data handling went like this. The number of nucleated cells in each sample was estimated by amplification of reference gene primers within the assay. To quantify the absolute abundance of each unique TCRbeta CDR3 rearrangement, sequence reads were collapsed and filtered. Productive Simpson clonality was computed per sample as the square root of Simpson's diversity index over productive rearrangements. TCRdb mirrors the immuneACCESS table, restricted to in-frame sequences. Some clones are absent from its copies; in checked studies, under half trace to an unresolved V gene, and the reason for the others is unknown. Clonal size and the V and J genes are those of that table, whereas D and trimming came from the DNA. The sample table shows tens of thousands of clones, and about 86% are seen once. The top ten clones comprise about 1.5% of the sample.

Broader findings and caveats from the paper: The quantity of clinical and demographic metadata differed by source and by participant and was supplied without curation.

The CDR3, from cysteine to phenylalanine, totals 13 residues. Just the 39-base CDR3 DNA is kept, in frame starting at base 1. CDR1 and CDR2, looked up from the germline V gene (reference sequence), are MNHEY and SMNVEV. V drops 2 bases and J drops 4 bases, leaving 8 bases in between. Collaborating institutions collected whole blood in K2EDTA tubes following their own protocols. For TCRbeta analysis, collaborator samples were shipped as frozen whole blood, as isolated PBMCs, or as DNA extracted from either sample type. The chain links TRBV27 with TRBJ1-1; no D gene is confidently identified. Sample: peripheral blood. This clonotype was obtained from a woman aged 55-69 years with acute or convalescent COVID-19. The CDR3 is CASSLTSSTEAFF. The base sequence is TGTGCCAGCAGTTTAACGAGTAGCACTGAAGCTTTCTTT.